This T cell receptor beta chain derives from a study of EBV T-cell therapy then PD-1 blockade in nasopharyngeal carcinoma. Points on this clone: The target antigen is unknown.

The assay was immunoSEQ multiplex PCR, and TCRdb's table has in-frame clones only and misses some. The sample shows fewer than 20,000 clones, 80% to 85% of them seen only once. Treatment in this sample: AdE1-LMPpoly-expanded autologous EBV-specific T-cell therapy followed by anti-PD-1 nivolumab. V was pared by 4 bases and J by 6 bases, with 9 bases between. The V gene's germline CDR1 is SQVTM and CDR2 ANQGSEA. This CDR3 is built from 11 residues. This receptor was taken from a man in his forties with nasopharyngeal carcinoma. Sequenced material: CD8+ T cells from blood, taken at day 33 from a patient whose treatment included autologous EBV-specific T cells and nivolumab. The V gene is TRBV29-1, the J gene TRBJ1-1; D is unresolved. In DNA form, the CDR3 reads TGCAGCGTTGTGGTTGAATCTGAAGCTTTCTTT. Its protein is CSVVVESEAFF.